One and the same sample provided the 18 T cell receptor beta chains below, sequenced in a study of blood T cell repertoires in COVID-19. The data were produced by immunoSEQ multiplex PCR, yet TCRdb's version contains in-frame clones alone and is incomplete. The sample lists tens of thousands of clones, around 76% seen once, with about 25% in the top ten. Sample: peripheral blood. The receptors were sampled from a man aged 80 or over with acute or convalescent COVID-19.

This clone was counted between two and nine times. The CDR3 DNA sequence: TGTGCCAGCAGCCTGCTAGCGGGAGTAAATACAGATACGCAGTATTTT. This translates into CASSLLAGVNTDTQYF. The V and J genes are TRBV12-1 and TRBJ2-3; whether TRBD2, the table's D call, matches the DNA was not checked. TRBV12-1 represents a pseudogene. The length of the CDR3 is 16 residues.

The chain joins TRBV4-2 to TRBJ1-4; TRBD1 might be the D (5 bases). Trimming removed 1 base at V and 8 bases at J, with 11 bases between. The CDR3 covers 14 residues. Germline V gene lookup returns CDR1 LGHNA and CDR2 YNFKEQ. The CDR3 region has the DNA TGTGCCAGCAGCCAAGCGGGGGGGGAGGAAAAACTGTTTTTT. Residues: CASSQAGGEEKLFF.

The chain is built from TRBV6-6 and TRBJ2-7, with 11 positions matching TRBD2. The CDR3 is made up of 14 amino acids. Germline V gene lookup returns CDR1 MNHNY and CDR2 SVGAGI (reference sequence). The V segment lost 6 bases and the J segment 1 base; nucleotides outside the gene matches: 2. DNA of the CDR3: TGTGCCAGCAGAGGGACTAGCGGATCCTACGAGCAGTACTTC. This codes for CASRGTSGSYEQYF.

This chain connects TRBV9 to TRBJ1-4; 7 bases agree with TRBD1. This CDR3 contains 15 residues. Germline CDR1 and CDR2: SGDLS and YYNGEE. The V gene end was trimmed by 4 bases and the J gene end by 2 bases; junction bases not matched to a gene: 5. The DNA of the CDR3 is TGTGCCAGCAGCATTACGACAGGGACTAATGAAAAACTGTTTTTT. It encodes CASSITTGTNEKLFF.

This chain connects TRBV28 to TRBJ2-7, with 8 bases lining up with TRBD1. The germline gives CDR1 MDHEN, CDR2 SYDVKM. CDR3 length: 16 residues. Trimming at V came to 4 bases and at J to 0 bases, leaving 8 bases not matched to a gene. The CDR3 spells CASSSPYGQGSYEQYF. The CDR3 nucleotides are TGTGCCAGCAGTTCCCCTTATGGACAGGGCTCCTACGAGCAGTACTTC.

The chain carries TRBV28 and TRBJ1-2; maybe TRBD1 (5 bases). Germline V gives CDR1 MDHEN, CDR2 SYDVKM. V gave up 2 bases and J gave up 7 bases, with 14 bases separating them. This CDR3 is 14 amino acids long. The CDR3 loop is CASSLVGASTGYTF. CDR3 DNA sequence: TGTGCCAGCAGTTTAGTTGGGGCGTCCACTGGCTACACCTTC.

The gene calls are TRBV5-1 and TRBJ2-5; D gene ambiguous. With 4 bases removed from V and 5 bases from J, the gap between germline ends came to 15 bases. The germline gives CDR1 SGHRS, CDR2 YFSETQ. This CDR3 has 14 amino acids. The CDR3 DNA follows: TGCGCCAGCAGCCGCTCGTCCGACTGGGAGACCCAGTACTTC. This encodes CASSRSSDWETQYF. Complete variable domain (other parts from reference TRBV5-1 and TRBJ2-5): KAGVTQTPRYLIKTRGQQVTLSCSPISGHRSVSWYQQTPGQGLQFLFEYFSETQRNKGNFPGRFSGRQFSNSRSEMNVSTLELGDSALYLCASSRSSDWETQYFGPGTRLLVL.

This chain joins TRBV21-1 and TRBJ2-3; the table's TRBD2 call for D was not verified on the DNA. TRBV21-1 is described as a pseudogene. The CDR3 length is 13 residues. CDR3 residues: CASHFPFTDTQYF. The DNA for the CDR3 is TGTGCCAGCCACTTTCCCTTCACAGATACGCAGTATTTT.

This chain connects TRBV9 to TRBJ2-3; 9 nucleotides match TRBD2. Trimming took 1 base from V and 1 from J; bases not matched to a gene: 4. CDR3 length: 16 residues. Looked up from germline, CDR1 is SGDLS and CDR2 is YYNGEE. The chain's CDR3 is CASSVMASGGTDTQYF. The CDR3 DNA reads TGTGCCAGCAGCGTAATGGCTAGCGGGGGCACAGATACGCAGTATTTT. The variable domain in full, completed from reference TRBV9 and TRBJ2-3, reads DSGVTQTPKHLITATGQRVTLRCSPRSGDLSVYWYQQSLDQGLQFLIQYYNGEERAKGNILERFSAQQFPDLHSELNLSSLELGDSALYFCASSVMASGGTDTQYFGPGTRLTVL.

This sequence joins TRBV18 and TRBJ2-7, with 8 bases that match TRBD1. Trimming at V came to 2 bases and at J to 4 bases, leaving 7 bases not matched to a gene. Looked up from germline, CDR1 is KGHSH and CDR2 is LQKENI. This CDR3 comprises 15 residues. This chain's CDR3 is CASSPSRDRTYEQYF. DNA of the CDR3: TGTGCCAGCTCACCATCCCGGGACAGGACTTACGAGCAGTACTTC.

The genes are TRBV7-2 and TRBJ2-1, with TRBD2 as a possible D gene (5 bases). The germline gives CDR1 SGHTA, CDR2 FQGNSA. V lost 4 bases and J 2 bases, leaving 15 bases between the germline ends. The CDR3 has 16 residues. The CDR3 region is CASSSQLLATYNEQFF. In nucleotides, the CDR3 is TGTGCCAGCAGCTCCCAACTATTAGCGACCTACAATGAGCAGTTCTTC.

J is TRBJ2-7 and V is TRBV12-2; TRBD1 was called by the table and not checked on the DNA. TRBV12-2 has pseudogene status. The CDR3 is 14 residues long. CDR3 bases: TGTGCAAGTCGCTTACAGGGTTCAAGGAACGAGCAGTACTTC. The encoded protein is CASRLQGSRNEQYF.

This clone turned up a few times. This sequence joins TRBV10-1 and TRBJ2-7; D gene ambiguous. Germline V gene data show CDR1 as WNHNN and CDR2 as SYGVQD (reference sequence). The V end was cut by 0 bases, the J end by 2 bases, with 8 bases between. The CDR3 runs to 14 residues. The CDR3 protein is CASSESRAPYEQYF. CDR3 nucleotide sequence: TGCGCCAGCAGTGAGTCGCGAGCCCCCTACGAGCAGTACTTC.

The chain carries TRBV6-5 and TRBJ1-6; D not resolved. Looked up from germline, CDR1 is MNHEY and CDR2 is SVGAGI. Between the trimmed V and J ends, which lost 6 bases and 9 bases, there was a span of 12 bases. This CDR3 spans 13 amino acids. This CDR3 is CASRPGRGSPLHF. The CDR3 nucleotides read TGTGCCAGCAGACCCGGACGGGGTTCACCCCTCCACTTT.

The rearrangement links TRBV10-3 to TRBJ2-3, with 8 nucleotides matching TRBD2. In germline, CDR1 is ENHRY, CDR2 SYGVKD. V was clipped by 3 bases and J by 5 bases; unmatched bases: 4. The CDR3 totals 14 residues. CDR3 in DNA: TGTGCCATCAGTGACGCGGGGGGTGAAGATACGCAGTATTTT. Translation: CAISDAGGEDTQYF.

The table lists this clone with a count of one. This chain uses TRBV2 with TRBJ2-5; possible D gene TRBD2, 5 bases. The CDR3 spans 15 residues. Germline lookup yields CDR1 SNHLY and CDR2 FYNNEI. Trimming cost V 4 bases and J 1 base, with 13 bases left between them. The CDR3 here is CASSVRRATQETQYF. Here the CDR3 DNA reads TGTGCCAGCAGTGTTAGGCGGGCGACCCAAGAGACCCAGTACTTC.

The chain joins TRBV29-1 to TRBJ1-5, with TRBD1 matching 7 bases. The V gene's germline CDR1 is SQVTM and CDR2 ANQGSEA. J gave up 0 bases and V 6 bases, and 2 bases lay outside the gene matches. The CDR3 sequence is 13 residues long. The DNA of the CDR3 is TGCAGCGTAGGGGGCACTAGCAATCAGCCCCAGCATTTT. This sequence encodes CSVGGTSNQPQHF.

V is TRBV5-1 and J is TRBJ2-6; D may be TRBD1 (8 bases). Deletions cut 3 bases from V and 0 bases from J, with 16 bases between. Germline V gene data show CDR1 as SGHRS and CDR2 as YFSETQ. The CDR3 has 18 residues. As DNA, the CDR3 is TGCGCCAGCAGCTGGGGGGGACAGGCCCCCTCTGGGGCCAACGTCCTGACTTTC. The encoded protein is CASSWGGQAPSGANVLTF.